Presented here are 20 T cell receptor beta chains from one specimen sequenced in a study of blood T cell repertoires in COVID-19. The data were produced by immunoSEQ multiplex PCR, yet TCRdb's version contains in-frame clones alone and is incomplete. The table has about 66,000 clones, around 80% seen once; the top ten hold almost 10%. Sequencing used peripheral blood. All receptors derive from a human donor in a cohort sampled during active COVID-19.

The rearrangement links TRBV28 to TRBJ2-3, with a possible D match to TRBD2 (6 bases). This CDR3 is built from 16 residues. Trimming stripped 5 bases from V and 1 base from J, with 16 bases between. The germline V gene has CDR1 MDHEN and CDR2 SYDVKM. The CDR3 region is CASSTTRLEGTDTQYF. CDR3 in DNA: TGTGCCAGCAGTACTACTCGACTAGAAGGCACAGATACGCAGTATTTT. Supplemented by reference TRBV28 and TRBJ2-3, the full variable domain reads DVKVTQSSRYLVKRTGEKVFLECVQDMDHENMFWYRQDPGLGLRLIYFSYDVKMKEKGDIPEGYSVSREKKERFSLILESASTNQTSMYLCASSTTRLEGTDTQYFGPGTRLTVL.

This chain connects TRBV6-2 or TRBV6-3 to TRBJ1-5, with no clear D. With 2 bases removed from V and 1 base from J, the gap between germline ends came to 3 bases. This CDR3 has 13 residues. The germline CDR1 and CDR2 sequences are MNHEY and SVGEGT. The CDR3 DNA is TGTGCCAGCAGTTACGAGAGCAATCAGCCCCAGCATTTT. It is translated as CASSYESNQPQHF.

The CDR3 region is CASSYRPQGDTEAFF. For the CDR3, the DNA is TGTGCCAGCAGTTACCGACCCCAAGGGGACACTGAAGCTTTCTTT. V usage is TRBV6-4 and J usage is TRBJ1-1; weak D call: TRBD1 (5 bases). V lost 5 bases and J 3 bases, leaving 16 bases between the germline ends. The CDR3 covers 15 residues. CDR1 is MRHNA and CDR2 is SNTAGT in the germline V gene.

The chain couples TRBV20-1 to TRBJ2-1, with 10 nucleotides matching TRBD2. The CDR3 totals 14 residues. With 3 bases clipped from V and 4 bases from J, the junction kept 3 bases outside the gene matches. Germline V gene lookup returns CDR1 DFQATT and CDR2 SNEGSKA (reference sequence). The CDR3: CSASSTSGYNEQFF. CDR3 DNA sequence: TGCAGTGCTAGTTCGACTAGCGGGTACAATGAGCAGTTCTTC.

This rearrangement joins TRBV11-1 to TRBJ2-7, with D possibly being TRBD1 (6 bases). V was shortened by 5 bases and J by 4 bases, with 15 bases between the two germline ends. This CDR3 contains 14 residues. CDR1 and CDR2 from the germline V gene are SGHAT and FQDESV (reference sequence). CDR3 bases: TGTGCCAGCAGCCTAGTCCAGGGGACGTACGAGCAGTACTTC. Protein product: CASSLVQGTYEQYF.

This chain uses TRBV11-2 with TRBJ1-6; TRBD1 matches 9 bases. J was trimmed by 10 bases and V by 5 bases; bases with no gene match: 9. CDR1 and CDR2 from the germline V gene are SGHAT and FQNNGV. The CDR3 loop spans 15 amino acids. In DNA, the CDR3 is TGTGCCAGCAGCCAGAATGTCGGGACAGGGTCACCCCTCCACTTT. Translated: CASSQNVGTGSPLHF.

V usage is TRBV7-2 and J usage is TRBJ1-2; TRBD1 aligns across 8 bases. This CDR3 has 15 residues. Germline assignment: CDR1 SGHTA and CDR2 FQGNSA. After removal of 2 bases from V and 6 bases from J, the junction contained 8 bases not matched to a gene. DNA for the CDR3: TGTGCCAGCAGCTTATGGACAGGGCTCTCAAATGGCTACACCTTC. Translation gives CASSLWTGLSNGYTF.

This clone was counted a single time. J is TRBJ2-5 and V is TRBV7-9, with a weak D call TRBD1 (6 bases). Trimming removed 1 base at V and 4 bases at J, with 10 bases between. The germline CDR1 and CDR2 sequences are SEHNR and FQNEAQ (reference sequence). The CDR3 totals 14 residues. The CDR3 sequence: CASSLDRARETQYF. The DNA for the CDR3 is TGTGCCAGCAGCTTAGACAGGGCTAGAGAGACCCAGTACTTC.

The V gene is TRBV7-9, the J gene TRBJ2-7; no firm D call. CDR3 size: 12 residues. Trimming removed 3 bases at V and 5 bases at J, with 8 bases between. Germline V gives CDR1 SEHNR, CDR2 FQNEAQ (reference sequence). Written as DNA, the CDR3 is TGTGCCAGCAGCTTGGTCGCGGACGAGCAGTACTTC. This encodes CASSLVADEQYF.

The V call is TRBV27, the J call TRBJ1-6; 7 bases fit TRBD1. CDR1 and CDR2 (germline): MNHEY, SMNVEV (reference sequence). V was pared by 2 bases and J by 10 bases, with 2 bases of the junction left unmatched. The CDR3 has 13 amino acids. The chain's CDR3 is CASSLPRGSPLHF. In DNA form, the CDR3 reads TGTGCCAGCAGTTTACCCAGGGGGTCACCCCTCCACTTT.

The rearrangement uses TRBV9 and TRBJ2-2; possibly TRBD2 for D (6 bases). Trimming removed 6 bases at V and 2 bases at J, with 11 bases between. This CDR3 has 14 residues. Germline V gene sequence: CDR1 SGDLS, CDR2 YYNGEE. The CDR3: CASTGTSNTGELFF. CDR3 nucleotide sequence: TGTGCCAGCACCGGGACTTCTAACACCGGGGAGCTGTTTTTT.

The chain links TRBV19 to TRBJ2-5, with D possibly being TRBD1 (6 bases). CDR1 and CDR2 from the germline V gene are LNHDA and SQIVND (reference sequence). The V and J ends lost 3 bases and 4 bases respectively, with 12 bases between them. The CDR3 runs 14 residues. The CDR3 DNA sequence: TGTGCCAGTAGTATTCAGGGGTCCGCAGAGACCCAGTACTTC. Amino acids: CASSIQGSAETQYF. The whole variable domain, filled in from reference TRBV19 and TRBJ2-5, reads DGGITQSPKYLFRKEGQNVTLSCEQNLNHDAMYWYRQDPGQGLRLIYYSQIVNDFQKGDIAEGYSVSREKKESFPLTVTSAQKNPTAFYLCASSIQGSAETQYFGPGTRLLVL.

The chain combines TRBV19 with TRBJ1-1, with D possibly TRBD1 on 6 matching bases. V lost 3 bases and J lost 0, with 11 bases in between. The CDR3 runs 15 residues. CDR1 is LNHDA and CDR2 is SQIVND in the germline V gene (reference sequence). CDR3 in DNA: TGTGCCAGTAGTATCGGGGGGACAATGAACACTGAAGCTTTCTTT. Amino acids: CASSIGGTMNTEAFF.

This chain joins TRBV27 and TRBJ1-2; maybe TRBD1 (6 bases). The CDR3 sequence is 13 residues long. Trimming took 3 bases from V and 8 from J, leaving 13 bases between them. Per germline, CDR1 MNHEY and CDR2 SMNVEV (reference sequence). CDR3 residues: CASSLGGAGGYTF. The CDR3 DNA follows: TGTGCCAGCAGTTTGGGGGGGGCTGGGGGCTACACCTTC.

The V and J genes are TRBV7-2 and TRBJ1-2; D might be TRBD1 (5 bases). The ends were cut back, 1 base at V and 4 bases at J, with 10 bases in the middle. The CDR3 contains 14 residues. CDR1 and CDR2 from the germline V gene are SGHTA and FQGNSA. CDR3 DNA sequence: TGTGCCAGCAGCTTAGACGGGACTCCCTATGGCTACACCTTC. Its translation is CASSLDGTPYGYTF.

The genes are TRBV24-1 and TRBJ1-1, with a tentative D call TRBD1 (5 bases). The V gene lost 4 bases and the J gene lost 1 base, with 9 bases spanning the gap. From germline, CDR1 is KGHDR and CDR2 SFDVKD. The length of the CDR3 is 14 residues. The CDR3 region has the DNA TGTGCCACCAGTGAAAAGGGGTCGAACACTGAAGCTTTCTTT. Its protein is CATSEKGSNTEAFF.

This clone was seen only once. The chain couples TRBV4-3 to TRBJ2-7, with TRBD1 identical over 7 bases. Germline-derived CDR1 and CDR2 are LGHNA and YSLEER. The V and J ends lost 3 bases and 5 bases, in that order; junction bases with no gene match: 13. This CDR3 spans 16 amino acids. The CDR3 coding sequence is TGCGCCAGCAGCCACAAACCGACAGGGTACATGGACGAGCAGTACTTC. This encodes CASSHKPTGYMDEQYF.

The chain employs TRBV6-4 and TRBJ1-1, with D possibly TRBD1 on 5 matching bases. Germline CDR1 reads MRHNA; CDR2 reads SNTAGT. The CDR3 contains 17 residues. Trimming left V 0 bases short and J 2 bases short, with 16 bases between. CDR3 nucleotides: TGTGCCAGCAGTGACTCGACTCGGGAGGGACCCAACACTGAAGCTTTCTTT. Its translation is CASSDSTREGPNTEAFF.

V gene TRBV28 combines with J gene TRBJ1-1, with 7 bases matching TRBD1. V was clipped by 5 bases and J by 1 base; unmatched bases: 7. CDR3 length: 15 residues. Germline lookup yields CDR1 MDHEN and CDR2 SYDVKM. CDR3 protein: CASSLNRGRNTEAFF. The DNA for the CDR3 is TGTGCCAGCAGTCTAAACAGGGGACGGAACACTGAAGCTTTCTTT.

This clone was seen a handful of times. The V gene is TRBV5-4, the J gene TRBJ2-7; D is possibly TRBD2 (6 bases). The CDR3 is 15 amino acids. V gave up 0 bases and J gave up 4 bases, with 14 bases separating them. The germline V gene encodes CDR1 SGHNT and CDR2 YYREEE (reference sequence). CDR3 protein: CASSLVGAGGYEQYF. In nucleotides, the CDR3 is TGTGCCAGCAGCTTGGTCGGGGCAGGAGGGTACGAGCAGTACTTC.